This T cell receptor beta chain was retrieved from a study of metastatic and nonmetastatic thyroid tumors. At least ten counts were recorded for this clone. Patients underwent thyroid surgery, and none had received any treatment before it. V shed 6 bases, J shed 9 bases, and the junction held 6 bases outside the gene matches. The CDR3 runs to 14 residues. Germline CDR1 DFQATT, CDR2 SNEGSKA (reference sequence). Through MiXCR, TCRdb re-clonotyped the PCR reads. The data show 20,000 to 25,000 clones, with 9% to 15% seen just once and approximately 6.2% held by the top ten. The sample taken for sequencing was blood. This sequence was found in a male donor with papillary thyroid cancer or a benign thyroid nodule (not recorded which). Some clones in this sample may be carry-over from other donors' samples. The chain joins TRBV20-1 to TRBJ2-1; 15 bases fit TRBD2. CDR3 loop: CSARTSGRGGEQFF. The CDR3, as DNA: TGCAGTGCCCGGACTAGCGGGAGGGGTGGTGAGCAGTTCTTC.